This T cell receptor (beta chain) was captured in a study of blood T cells in healthy people across ages (dated by TCRdb to between 2014 and 2017). Looking at the study overall: In model experiments, template switching captured about one uniquely barcoded TCR beta cDNA molecule for every two T cells. To track age-related changes in TCR beta repertoire diversity, the study relied on deep sequencing normalized with unique cDNA molecular identifiers. The donors were split into four age groups: young (average around 15 years), middle-aged (39), aged (over 55) and long-lived (under 90). For two donors (one aged 18 to 29 and one aged 80 or older), the study analyzed two additional independent replicas of 1 million unique cDNA reads from the same blood draw. Overall results and qualifications from the work: Observed TCR beta diversity correlated strongly with the percentage of naive T cells measured by flow cytometry. Observed TCR beta diversity per million T cells fell roughly linearly with age, and a significant reduction was already apparent by age about 36. Compared with the aged group, the long-lived group had more naive CD4+ T cells, fewer expanded clones and increased TCR diversity, a pattern suggesting age selection. Because profiling used bulk unsorted PBMCs, naive and antigen-experienced compartments could not be compared conclusively. Estimates of total diversity from one million sequenced T cells were regarded as lower bounds and underestimates. Because the CMV infection status of the donors was unknown, age-related changes in expanded clonotypes may potentially have been confounded.

Germline trimming amounts to 0 bases on V and 11 bases on J, with 13 as the count of junction bases outside the gene matches. CDR1 and CDR2 were assigned from the germline V gene (reference sequence) as SGHKS and YYEKEE. From its cysteine to its phenylalanine, the CDR3 spans 16 amino acids. Only the CDR3 region is kept as DNA, spanning 48 bases read in frame from base 1. Library creation used 5' RACE. Sequencing was carried out with an Illumina HiSeq 2500. The second PCR ran for roughly 7 to 11 cycles and used a J-beta primer mix along with a sample-barcoded 5' primer. Each TCR beta cDNA molecule received a unique molecular identifier from a template-switch 5' adaptor carrying 12 random nucleotides. Each sample yielded at least 2.5 million CDR3-containing paired-end reads. First-strand cDNA was synthesized from all RNA with the Mint cDNA synthesis kit, primed by a TRBC-specific oligonucleotide. Following uracil-DNA glycosylase treatment, all cDNA underwent a first 18-cycle PCR with the universal primers M1SS and BC2_uni_R. The source study handled its data this way. For normalization, 1 million high-quality reads were randomly selected from each sample, with every read carrying a distinct molecular identifier. Reads with shared molecular identifiers were discarded instead of being binned into consensus sequences. MiTCR, run with a Q25 quality threshold and the strictest error-elimination algorithm, handled CDR3 identification, clonotype clustering and error correction. A nonparametric unseen species model using Euler transformation provided a lower-bound estimate of total TCR beta diversity. Starting from the raw public reads, TCRdb applied fastp trimming at Q25, assembled clones with MiXCR and retained in-frame beta chains. Each entry merges the rows of one CDR3 protein and shows their most common DNA and genes. TCRdb, not the authors, supplied the V and J calls. This sample gives 800,000 to 950,000 distinct CDR3 sequences in total; about 28% of them show up just once. The ten largest clones take up roughly 10% of the sample.

Remarks on this clonotype: Its antigen is not yet known. One base away lies a much larger clone, so this may be a sequencing read error.

Systemically healthy Caucasian individuals from Russia, around 38 in total and aged about 6 to 90 years, were included as donors. Approximately 11 milliliters of peripheral blood were drawn from each donor into EDTA-treated Vacutainer tubes. Ficoll-Paque density-gradient centrifugation was used to isolate PBMCs, with at least 6 million per sample. Trizol reagent was used to extract total RNA from the PBMCs, yielding at least 5.5 micrograms per sample. For every donor, an aliquot of PBMCs went through flow cytometry to measure the percentages of naive CD45RAhigh/CD27high T cells. Separately, the same data were catalogued under a study of T cells of mothers and their children. That second report states: Nine systemically healthy Caucasian individuals served as donors, namely three mothers together with their six children. cDNA synthesis used all of the extracted RNA, with approximately 1.4 ug of RNA in each 15 ul reaction. In the second PCR, the M1S primer introduced both the sample barcodes and 2-4 random nucleotides. Each mother yielded over 9 million TCR beta CDR3 reads and each child 3 million or so reads. In both related and unrelated pairs, thymic selection shapes the output of TCR recombination in a similar way, with inherited differences having only a minor effect. Normalized repertoire overlap in related mother-child pairs was always slightly higher than in unrelated mother-child pairs, but the difference was never significant. Persistent microchimeric T cell clones were not detected, at a sensitivity of roughly 100 clones per million clonotypes. To look for features that set related mother-child pairs apart from unrelated individuals, the researchers ran deep NGS to compare the TCR beta repertoires of mothers and children. On average, the children were roughly 12 +/- 4 years old, while the mothers were approximately 40 +/- 4 years old. After adapter ligation with NEBNext reagents, the libraries were sequenced on Illumina HiSeq 2000 with 100+100 nt paired-end reads. To prevent cross-contamination, the mother and child libraries were prepared one month apart and sequenced in separate runs. For each donor, between roughly 500,000 and 2,300,000 distinct TCR beta clonotypes were identified. Naive TCR beta clonotypes were estimated from low-frequency clonotypes matched to each donor's FACS-determined naive share, without sorting.

This sequence originates from a woman aged 35 to 49 in good health. Recombination linked TRBV5-5 to TRBJ2-5; 10 of the junction bases match TRBD2. Sequenced material: blood. The CDR3 protein is CASSLEWTSGYNEQYF. The nucleotides read TGTGCCAGCAGCTTGGAGTGGACTAGCGGTTACAATGAGCAGTACTTC.